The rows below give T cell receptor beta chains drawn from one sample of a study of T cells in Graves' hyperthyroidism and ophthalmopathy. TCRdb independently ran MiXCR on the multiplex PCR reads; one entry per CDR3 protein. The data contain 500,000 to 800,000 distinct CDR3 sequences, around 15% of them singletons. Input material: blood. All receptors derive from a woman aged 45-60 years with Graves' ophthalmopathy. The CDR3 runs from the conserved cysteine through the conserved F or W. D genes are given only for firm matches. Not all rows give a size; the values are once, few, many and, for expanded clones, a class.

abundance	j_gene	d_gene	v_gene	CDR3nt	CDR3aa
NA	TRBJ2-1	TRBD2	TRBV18	TGTGCCAGCTCACCACGGGCTAGCGGGAGGGCCAATGAGCAGTTCTTC	CASSPRASGRANEQFF
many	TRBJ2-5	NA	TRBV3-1	TGTGCCAGCAGCCAAAGACTACAAGAGACCCAGTACTTC	CASSQRLQETQYF
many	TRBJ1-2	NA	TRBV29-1	TGCAGCGTTGTCCCGGGTGGCTATGGCTACACCTTC	CSVVPGGYGYTF
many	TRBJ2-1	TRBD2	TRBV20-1	TGCAGTCCAGGGACTAGCGGGAGGAATGAGCAGTTCTTC	CSPGTSGRNEQFF
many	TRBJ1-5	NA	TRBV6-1	TGTGCCAGCAGTTATAATGGGGGGGACAATCAGCCCCAGCATTTT	CASSYNGGDNQPQHF
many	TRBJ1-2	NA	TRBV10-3	TGTGCCATCAGGCTGGACAGTAATGGCTACACCTTC	CAIRLDSNGYTF
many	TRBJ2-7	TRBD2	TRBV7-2	TGTGCCAGCAGCCCGTCCGGGACTAGCGGGTGGCTCCACGAGCAGTACTTC	CASSPSGTSGWLHEQYF
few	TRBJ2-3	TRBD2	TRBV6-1	TGTGCCAGCAGAGCGGGAGTCGCAGATACGCAGTATTTT	CASRAGVADTQYF
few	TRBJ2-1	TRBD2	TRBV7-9	TGTGCCAGCAGCTTAGTTGCGACTAGCGGGAGACAAGCACGGAATGAGCAGTTCTTC	CASSLVATSGRQARNEQFF
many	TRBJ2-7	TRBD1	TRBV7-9	TGTGCCAGCAGCAGTTTGGGCGGACAGGGACCCTACGAGCAGTACTTC	CASSSLGGQGPYEQYF
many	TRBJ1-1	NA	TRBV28	TGTGCCAGCAGTTTAGATTTGTGGGCGAGCGACGGCACTGAAGCTTTCTTT	CASSLDLWASDGTEAFF